A single sample gave rise to the 3 T cell receptor beta chains below, sequenced in a study of blood T cell repertoires in COVID-19 (dated by TCRdb to about 2020). Libraries came from the immunoSEQ multiplex PCR assay. Held by TCRdb, this immuneACCESS table contains in-frame sequences only and omits some clones. Under half of the omission traces to an unresolved V gene where checked; the cause of the rest is unknown. In this sample the table shows under 65,000 clones, roughly 87% of which occur a single time. The ten largest clones take up about 20% of the sample. Sample: peripheral blood. The receptor source for this set is a woman aged 55-69 years with acute or convalescent COVID-19.

This clone was seen just once. The V and J genes are TRBV30 and TRBJ1-2; weak D call: TRBD1 (6 bases). Germline V lookup: CDR1 GTSNPN, CDR2 SVGIG (reference sequence). The CDR3 spans 13 residues. Deletions cut 0 bases from V and 6 bases from J, with 11 bases between. The CDR3 protein is CAWSVNRVNGYTF. The DNA for the CDR3 is TGTGCCTGGAGTGTAAACAGGGTGAATGGCTACACCTTC. Drawing the rest from reference TRBV30 and TRBJ1-2, the complete variable domain is SQTIHQWPATLVQPVGSPLSLECTVEGTSNPNLYWYRQAAGRGLQLLFYSVGIGQISSEVPQNLSASRPQDRQFILSSKKLLLSDSGFYLCAWSVNRVNGYTFGSGTRLTVV.

The V and J genes are TRBV19 and TRBJ1-1; TRBD1 matches 10 bases. Trimming took 5 bases from V and 4 from J; bases not matched to a gene: 4. This CDR3 region has 14 residues. Germline assignment: CDR1 LNHDA and CDR2 SQIVND (reference sequence). In nucleotides, the CDR3 is TGTGCCAGTAGTTGGGGGACAGGGGCCACTGAAGCTTTCTTT. Its protein product is CASSWGTGATEAFF.

This chain uses TRBV15 with TRBJ1-6, with D possibly matching TRBD1 (5 bases). Trimming stripped 5 bases from V and 2 bases from J, with 10 bases between. Germline loops: CDR1 LNHNV, CDR2 YYDKDF (reference sequence). The CDR3 loop spans 15 amino acids. The CDR3 DNA follows: TGTGCCACCAGCGGAAGGGGAACCTATAATTCACCCCTCCACTTT. As protein: CATSGRGTYNSPLHF.